The sequence of this T cell receptor (beta chain) was determined in a study of identical twins. Study-wide results and caveats: Cross-sectional statistical analysis was relied on for the conclusions, without the same donors being followed. Cord blood beta clonotypes that were abundant carried fewer insertions, and memory repertoires showed no such trend.

MiXCR, run by TCRdb on the 5' RACE reads, gives a single entry per CDR3 protein. The sample includes 1.5 million to 2 million distinct CDR3 sequences, around 29% seen only once; the top ten take about 0.3%. Healthy Caucasians, and only they, were the donors. This CDR3 has 13 residues. Per the germline V gene, CDR1 is DFQATT and CDR2 is SNEGSKA (reference sequence). Trimming took off 3 bases at V and 0 bases at J, with 8 bases between the two ends. This clonotype was seen more than once but under ten times. Its specificity is unknown. The material sequenced was cord blood. The V and J genes are TRBV20-1 and TRBJ1-2; D is unclear. The clonotype comes from a newborn girl in good health. CDR3 sequence: CSASIGTNYGYTF. CDR3 DNA sequence: TGCAGTGCTAGTATAGGCACTAACTATGGCTACACCTTC.